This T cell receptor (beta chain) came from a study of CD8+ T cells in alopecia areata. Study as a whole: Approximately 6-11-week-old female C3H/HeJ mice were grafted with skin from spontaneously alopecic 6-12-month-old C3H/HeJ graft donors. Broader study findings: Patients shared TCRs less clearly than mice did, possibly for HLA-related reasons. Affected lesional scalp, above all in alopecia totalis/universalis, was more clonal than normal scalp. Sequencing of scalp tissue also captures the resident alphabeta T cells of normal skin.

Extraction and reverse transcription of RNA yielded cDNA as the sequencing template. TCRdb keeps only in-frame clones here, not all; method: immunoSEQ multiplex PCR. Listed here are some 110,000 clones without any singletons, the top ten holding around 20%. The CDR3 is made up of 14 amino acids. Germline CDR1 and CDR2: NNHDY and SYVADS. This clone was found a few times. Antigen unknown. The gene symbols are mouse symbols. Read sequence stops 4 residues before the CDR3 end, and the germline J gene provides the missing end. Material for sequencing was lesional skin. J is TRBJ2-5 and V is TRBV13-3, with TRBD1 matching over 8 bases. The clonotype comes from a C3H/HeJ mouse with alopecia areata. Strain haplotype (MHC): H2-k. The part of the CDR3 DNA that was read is TGTGCCAGCAGTGTCCGGGACAGGAGGGAC. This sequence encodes CASSVRDRRD. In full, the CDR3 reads CASSVRDRRDTQYF.